This T cell receptor (beta chain) was identified in a study of blood T cells in healthy people across ages. Using a J-beta primer mix together with a sample-barcoded 5' primer, a second PCR was run for roughly 7 to 11 cycles. Via MiXCR, TCRdb re-called the 5' RACE reads, giving one row per CDR3 protein. This sample carries 900,000 to 950,000 distinct CDR3 sequences, under 35% of them seen once, and the ten largest clones take roughly a tenth. Per germline, CDR1 DFQATT and CDR2 SNEGSKA (reference sequence). V dropped 0 bases and J dropped 2 bases, with 17 bases sitting between them. The CDR3 loop spans 16 amino acids. This clonotype has a handful of counts. The antigen is undetermined. Findings and caveats of the study: There were more naive CD4+ cells and higher diversity in long-lived donors than in aged donors.

This sample was shared with a second study, whose subject was T cells of mothers and their children. As that report states: A primer called M1S, used in the second PCR, added sample barcodes and 2-4 random nucleotides.

The source is a woman aged 40-49 years in good health. The V and J genes are TRBV20-1 and TRBJ2-7, with a possible D match to TRBD1 (6 bases). Source material: blood. CDR3 amino acids: CSARDNSGHLAYEQYF. DNA for the CDR3: TGCAGTGCTAGAGATAATTCGGGACACTTAGCCTACGAGCAGTACTTC.